These T cell receptor beta chains were read from a single sample in a study of CD8 T cells in ankylosing spondylitis. TCRdb independently ran MiXCR on the 5' RACE reads; one entry per CDR3 protein. The data hold 650,000 to 800,000 distinct CDR3 sequences, with roughly 19% observed a single time. The source material was blood, either unsorted or a sorted T cell fraction (not recorded which). All receptors come from a male donor with ankylosing spondylitis. CDR3s include the opening cysteine and the closing phenylalanine or tryptophan. A D gene is named only where the DNA matches it firmly. Where a row states a size, it is once, few, many or the class of an expanded clone; other rows omit it.

TRBV20-1	TRBJ2-7	few	TRBD2	TGCAGTGCTAGGACCCTACTAGCGGGGGGGCCAATCGCCTACGAGCAGTACTTC	CSARTLLAGGPIAYEQYF
TRBV6-4	TRBJ2-3	-	TRBD2	TGTGCCAGCAGTGAGATAGCGGGGCTCACAGATACGCAGTATTTT	CASSEIAGLTDTQYF
TRBV28	TRBJ2-5	many	-	TGTGCCAGCAGTTTAAGCGGTGTCGAGACCCAGTACTTC	CASSLSGVETQYF
TRBV20-1	TRBJ2-1	-	TRBD2	TGCAGTGCTATAGCGGGAGCTGGGGGCAATGAGCAGTTCTTC	CSAIAGAGGNEQFF
TRBV10-3	TRBJ1-2	few	TRBD1	TGTGCCATCAGTGAGTCGAACAGGGGCAACTATGGCTACACCTTC	CAISESNRGNYGYTF
TRBV7-2	TRBJ1-1	few	-	TGTGCCAGCAGAAAAACAGGCAGGGGCACTGAAGCTTTCTTT	CASRKTGRGTEAFF
TRBV5-1	TRBJ2-2	-	-	TGCGCCAGCAGCCGAACAGGGCTGATCGACACCGGGGAGCTGTTTTTT	CASSRTGLIDTGELFF
TRBV10-3	TRBJ2-7	-	TRBD1	TGTGCCATCAGTTTAAGCTCCCCCGGGACAGGGCCGGCCTACGAGCAGTACTTC	CAISLSSPGTGPAYEQYF
TRBV20-1	TRBJ2-1	-	TRBD2	TGCAGTGCTAGCCCCCTAGCGGGAGTGGATGAGCAGTTCTTC	CSASPLAGVDEQFF
TRBV7-2	TRBJ2-1	-	-	TGTGCCAGCAGCTTAGCTTTTAGCCAGGGCAATGAGCAGTTCTTC	CASSLAFSQGNEQFF
TRBV7-9	TRBJ2-7	-	TRBD2	TGTGCCAGCAGCTTACAAACTAGCGGACCACGCTCCTACGAGCAGTACTTC	CASSLQTSGPRSYEQYF
TRBV4-2	TRBJ2-1	-	TRBD2	TGTGCCAGCAGCCAAGGTCTAGCGGGGAGGAGCTCCTACAATGAGCAGTTCTTC	CASSQGLAGRSSYNEQFF
TRBV3-1	TRBJ2-7	-	TRBD2	TGTGCCAGCAGCCCCCTCCTAGCGGGGAGGACCTACGAGCAGTACTTC	CASSPLLAGRTYEQYF
TRBV28	TRBJ2-7	-	TRBD1	TGTGCCAGCAAAGGGACAGGGTTATCCTACGAGCAGTACTTC	CASKGTGLSYEQYF
TRBV20-1	TRBJ2-3	few	TRBD2	TGCAGTGCTAGAGATAGCGGGAGGGCCGAGGATACGCAGTATTTT	CSARDSGRAEDTQYF
TRBV20-1	TRBJ2-5	-	-	TGCAGTGCTAGCCCCGCTGGGGAGACCCAGTACTTC	CSASPAGETQYF
TRBV20-1	TRBJ2-1	few	TRBD2	TGCAGTGCTGCTGACCCCTCCAGCGGGAGTTTCTATGAGCAGTTCTTC	CSAADPSSGSFYEQFF
TRBV11-2	TRBJ2-3	-	-	TGTGCCAGCAGCTTAGCGGGTCGGCCGGGAGATACGCAGTATTTT	CASSLAGRPGDTQYF
TRBV4-1	TRBJ1-1	-	-	TGCGCCAGCAGTTACATACAGGGATTTAGCACTGAAGCTTTCTTT	CASSYIQGFSTEAFF
TRBV7-9	TRBJ2-5	few	TRBD1	TGTGCCAGCAGCACAGTCCCCCTGGACAGGGCTGGGGAGACCCAGTACTTC	CASSTVPLDRAGETQYF
TRBV6-5	TRBJ2-5	-	TRBD2	TGTGCCAGCAGTTATGGGGGGAGGGCCGGAGGCGAGACCCAGTACTTC	CASSYGGRAGGETQYF
TRBV29-1	TRBJ2-1	-	-	TGCAGCGTTGAGGCCCCCCTCGGGAGCTCCTACAATGAGCAGTTCTTC	CSVEAPLGSSYNEQFF
TRBV18	TRBJ2-1	many	TRBD2	TGTGCCAGCTCATCACTAGCGGCCTACAATGAGCAGTTCTTC	CASSSLAAYNEQFF
TRBV29-1	TRBJ2-1	many	TRBD1	TGCAGCGTTGGCAAGACAGGGGGCGTTTTAAATGAGCAGTTCTTC	CSVGKTGGVLNEQFF
TRBV18	TRBJ2-2	many	-	TGTGCCAGCTCACTACTGGATCTAGGACAGCGAAACACCGGGGAGCTGTTTTTT	CASSLLDLGQRNTGELFF
TRBV29-1	TRBJ2-1	few	TRBD2	TGCAGCGTTGAAGTGGATAGCGGGAGACCCGATGAGCAGTTCTTC	CSVEVDSGRPDEQFF
TRBV4-1	TRBJ2-7	few	-	TGCGCCAGCAGCCAACAGACCCAGGCCCCCTACGAGCAGTACTTC	CASSQQTQAPYEQYF
TRBV4-2	TRBJ2-7	-	TRBD2	TGTGCCAGCAACCAAGATCTCGAGCGGGAGTGGAGCGAGCAGTACTTC	CASNQDLEREWSEQYF
TRBV4-2	TRBJ2-7	-	-	TGTGCCAGCAGCCGGGAACTGGGGGCGGGGGACCCCTACGAGCAGTACTTC	CASSRELGAGDPYEQYF
TRBV5-5	TRBJ2-2	few	-	TGTGCCAGCAGCTTTCGTCCCAGAAACACCGGGGAGCTGTTTTTT	CASSFRPRNTGELFF
TRBV29-1	TRBJ2-3	many	TRBD2	TGCAGCGTCGCTCTAGCGGTTCCCACAGATACGCAGTATTTT	CSVALAVPTDTQYF
TRBV5-1	TRBJ2-1	-	-	TGCGCCAGCAGCTTGGGGACAGAAAATGAGCAGTTCTTC	CASSLGTENEQFF
TRBV7-9	TRBJ2-7	few	TRBD1	TGTGCCAGCAGCGGCACAGGGGTCGAGCAGTACTTC	CASSGTGVEQYF
TRBV20-1	TRBJ2-1	-	TRBD2	TGCAGTGGGCAGAGGTTAGCGGGGGGGTCCTACAATGAGCAGTTCTTC	CSGQRLAGGSYNEQFF
TRBV12-3/TRBV12-4	TRBJ2-2	-	TRBD2	TGTGCCGGGACTAGCGGGAGTGGGTGGAACACCGGGGAGCTGTTTTTT	CAGTSGSGWNTGELFF
TRBV3-1	TRBJ2-3	few	TRBD2	TGTGCCAGCAGCCAAGCTGGGCTAGCGGGTGGCACAGATACGCAGTATTTT	CASSQAGLAGGTDTQYF
TRBV14	TRBJ2-1	-	-	TGTGCCAGCAGCCCCGGGAGAACCTACAATGAGGAGTTCTTC	CASSPGRTYNEEFF
TRBV27	TRBJ2-7	many	TRBD2	TGTGCCAGCACAAATAGCGGGAGGGCCTACGAGCAGTACTTC	CASTNSGRAYEQYF
TRBV5-6	TRBJ2-1	-	-	TGTGCCAGCAGCTTGTGGGGGGGCGCGTCCTACAATGAGCAGTTCTTC	CASSLWGGASYNEQFF
TRBV12-3/TRBV12-4	TRBJ2-1	few	-	TGTGCCAGCAGTTTAACGGGACCCCCAGTCTTC	CASSLTGPPVF
TRBV4-3	TRBJ2-5	-	TRBD2	TGCGCCAGCAGCCCCCAGGGACTAGCGGGAGCAGGGGAGACCCAGTACTTC	CASSPQGLAGAGETQYF
TRBV12-3/TRBV12-4	TRBJ2-3	-	-	TGTGCCAGCAGTTTTTGGGTGGGAGAACCCACAGATACGCAGTATTTT	CASSFWVGEPTDTQYF
TRBV6-4	TRBJ2-3	-	-	TGTGCCAGCAGTGAGAGTGCGGGGACCACAGATACGCAGTATTTT	CASSESAGTTDTQYF
TRBV7-3	TRBJ2-1	-	TRBD2	TGTGCCAGCAGCTCTACTAGCGGGGTCATGAATGAGCAGTTCTTC	CASSSTSGVMNEQFF
TRBV24-1	TRBJ2-1	-	-	TGTGCCACCAGTGATGGGGCAGACAATGAGCAGTTCTTC	CATSDGADNEQFF
TRBV7-6	TRBJ2-5	-	-	TGTGCCAGCAAACTAGGGTTGGGCGCCCAAGAGACCCAGTACTTC	CASKLGLGAQETQYF
TRBV12-3/TRBV12-4	TRBJ1-1	few	TRBD1	TGTGCCGGAGGAAGCTTGGGACAGGGGACTTTCTTT	CAGGSLGQGTFF
TRBV20-1	TRBJ2-3	-	-	TGCAGTGCTAAGCCGCTAGCATATGTTGCAGATACGCAGTATTTT	CSAKPLAYVADTQYF